This note documents a single T cell receptor beta chain sequence. Measured with immunoSEQ multiplex PCR; TCRdb has only the in-frame clones, and not every one. The sample shows 79,000 or so clones, more than 85% of them seen only once. The V and J ends lost 7 bases and 1 base respectively, with 13 bases between them. The CDR3 extends over 14 amino acids. The germline V gene encodes CDR1 MNHEY and CDR2 SVGAGI. The sample is drawn from a study of T cell changes during pregnancy in multiple sclerosis. The sequencing used peripheral blood, collected in the first trimester of pregnancy. This clonotype was obtained from a female donor in good health, enrolled as a control in a pregnancy study. The rearrangement joins TRBV6-5 to TRBJ1-2; tentative D call: TRBD1 (6 bases). The chain's CDR3 is CASTLLRGNYGYTF. CDR3 coding DNA: TGTGCCAGCACCCTACTCAGGGGTAACTATGGCTACACCTTC.